The subject of this entry is one TCR beta chain. The junction does not match germline at one end; this may be a read error. TCR beta cDNA was reverse-transcribed from approximately 0.45 ug of total RNA. The reaction used a constant-region primer and ProtoScript II reverse transcriptase. It was through three nested multiplex PCR rounds of slightly modified ARM-PCR that TCR beta libraries arose. The two initial PCR rounds, ten to eleven cycles each, used TRBV1-TRBV30 forward and C-beta reverse primers. In TCRdb, the multiplex PCR reads were re-called with MiXCR into one record per CDR3 protein. The sample includes about 200,000 distinct CDR3 sequences, less than 75% of them seen just once. This record comes from a study of tumor-infiltrating lymphocytes in primary liver carcinoma. The wider study: Maximum tumor diameters ranged from about 4.2 to 11 cm, stage T1-T3 N0M0.

In addition to blood RNA drawn from unsorted whole blood, germline DNA was extracted. This CDR3 has 17 residues. Per the germline V gene, CDR1 is SGHAT and CDR2 is FQNNGV. Sequencing input: peripheral blood. V is TRBV11-2 and J is TRBJ2-1, with D possibly matching TRBD2 (6 bases). This receptor was taken from a woman aged 60-75 years with primary liver carcinoma and hepatitis B virus infection. The CDR3 loop is CVSSDGTGVRSANEQFF. The CDR3 DNA reads as TGTGTCAGCAGCGACGGAACGGGGGTCAGGTCAGCCAATGAGCAGTTCTTC.